This T cell receptor beta chain emerged from a study of blood T cells in healthy people across ages. With regard to this clonotype: The antigen remains undetermined.

Study-level results: Naive CD4+ cells and diversity were both higher in long-lived donors than in aged donors. Naive and antigen-experienced cells could not be conclusively compared, given unsorted PBMCs.

The authors ran a second PCR of about 7 to 11 cycles using a sample-barcoded 5' primer and a J-beta primer mix. Using its own MiXCR run on the 5' RACE reads, TCRdb lists one record per CDR3 protein. The repertoire has about 780,000 distinct CDR3 sequences, less than 60% of them found once; the top ten carry around a sixth. This receptor was obtained from a man older than 75 in good health. Sequencing was performed on blood.

The CDR3: CASSLTVSAGANVLTF. CDR3 nucleotide sequence: TGCGCCAGCAGCTTAACGGTTTCGGCCGGGGCCAACGTCCTGACTTTC. V and J are TRBV5-1 and TRBJ2-6; D is ambiguous. Germline CDR1 is SGHRS and CDR2 is YFSETQ. This CDR3 region has 16 residues. Trimming took 2 bases from V and 4 from J, leaving 13 bases between them.